This entry describes one T cell receptor (beta chain). Its antigen is currently unknown. Trimming took 0 bases from V and 7 from J, leaving 15 bases between them. The germline gives CDR1 MNHNS, CDR2 SASEGT. The CDR3 runs 16 residues. This specimen comes from a study of OX40 agonist ivuxolimab in advanced cancers. Blood was sampled at baseline, cycle 4 day 1, and cycle 7 day 1. Measured with immunoSEQ multiplex PCR; TCRdb has only the in-frame clones, and not every one. The table includes about 100,000 clones, under 95% detected once. The study's findings and limits: The CD4+ and CD8+ T cells in the blood had expanded clonally by week 6 at 0.1 to 3.0 mg/kg. Some patients without response likewise showed low normalized clonal expansion. The specificity for antigen of the expanded peripheral T cells was not determined.

The chain has TRBV6-1 and TRBJ2-2; D might be TRBD1 or TRBD2, each matching 6 bases. Specimen: CD4+ or CD8+ T cells sorted from blood, collected in a trial of the OX40 agonist ivuxolimab. This clonotype originated in an adult with an advanced solid tumor such as melanoma, head and neck, liver or kidney cancer. The CDR3 nucleotides are TGTGCCAGCAGTGAAGCGCAGTGGGGGCGGGGCGGGGAGCTGTTTTTT. As protein: CASSEAQWGRGGELFF.